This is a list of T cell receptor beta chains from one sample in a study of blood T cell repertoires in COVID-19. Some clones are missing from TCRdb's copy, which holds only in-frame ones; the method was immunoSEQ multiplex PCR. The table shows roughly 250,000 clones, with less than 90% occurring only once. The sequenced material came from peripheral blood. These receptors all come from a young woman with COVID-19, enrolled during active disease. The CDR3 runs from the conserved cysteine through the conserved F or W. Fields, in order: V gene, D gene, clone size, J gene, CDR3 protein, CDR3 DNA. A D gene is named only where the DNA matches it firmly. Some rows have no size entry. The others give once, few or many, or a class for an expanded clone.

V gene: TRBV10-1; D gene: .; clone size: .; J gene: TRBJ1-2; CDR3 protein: CASSEGQNYGYTF; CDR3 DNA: TGCGCCAGCAGTGAGGGACAAAACTATGGCTACACCTTC
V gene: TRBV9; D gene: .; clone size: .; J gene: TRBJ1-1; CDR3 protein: CASSVEQAPTTEAFF; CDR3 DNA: TGTGCCAGCAGCGTAGAACAGGCCCCCACCACTGAAGCTTTCTTT
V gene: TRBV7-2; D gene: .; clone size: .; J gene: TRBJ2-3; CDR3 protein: CASRDTGPNTQYF; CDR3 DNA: TGTGCCAGCAGGGATACAGGGCCAAATACGCAGTATTTT
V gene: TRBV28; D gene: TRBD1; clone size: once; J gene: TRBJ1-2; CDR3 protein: CASSLGLGTGLGYTF; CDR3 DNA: TGTGCCAGCAGTTTGGGCCTCGGGACAGGGCTTGGCTACACCTTC
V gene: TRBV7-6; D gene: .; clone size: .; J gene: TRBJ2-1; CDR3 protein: CASSLDSQLSGSEQFF; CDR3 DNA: TGTGCCAGCAGCTTAGACAGCCAACTTTCTGGAAGTGAGCAGTTCTTC
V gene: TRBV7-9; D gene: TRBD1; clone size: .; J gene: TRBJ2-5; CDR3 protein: CASSLLGRGFGETQYF; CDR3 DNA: TGTGCCAGCAGCTTACTAGGCAGGGGGTTCGGGGAGACCCAGTACTTC
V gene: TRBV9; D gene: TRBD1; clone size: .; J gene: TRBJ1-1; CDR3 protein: CASSPQTGYRMNTEAFF; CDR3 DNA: TGTGCCAGCAGCCCACAGACAGGGTACAGAATGAACACTGAAGCTTTCTTT
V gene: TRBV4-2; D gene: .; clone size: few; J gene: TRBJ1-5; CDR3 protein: CASSSASGPGDRNQPQHF; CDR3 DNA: TGTGCCAGCAGCTCGGCTTCCGGGCCAGGGGATCGCAATCAGCCCCAGCATTTT
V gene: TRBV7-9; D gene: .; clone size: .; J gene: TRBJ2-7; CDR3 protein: CASSLSFRVEQYF; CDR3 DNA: TGTGCCAGCAGCTTATCCTTTCGGGTCGAGCAGTACTTC
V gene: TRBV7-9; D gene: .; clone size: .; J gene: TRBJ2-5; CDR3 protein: CVSQAQGSRHQETQYF; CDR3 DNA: TGTGTATCCCAGGCGCAGGGTAGCCGCCACCAAGAGACCCAGTACTTC
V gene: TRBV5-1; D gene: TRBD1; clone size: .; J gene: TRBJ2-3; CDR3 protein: CASSWGTGDTDTQYF; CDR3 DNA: TGCGCCAGCAGCTGGGGGACAGGGGATACAGATACGCAGTATTTT
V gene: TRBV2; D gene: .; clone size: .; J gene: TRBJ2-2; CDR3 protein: CASRGGGNTGELFF; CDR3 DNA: TGTGCCAGCAGGGGAGGCGGGAACACCGGGGAGCTGTTTTTT
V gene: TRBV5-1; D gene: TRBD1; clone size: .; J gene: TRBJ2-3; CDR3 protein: CASSSEPPGQGGTDTQYF; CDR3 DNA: TGCGCCAGCAGCTCCGAACCCCCGGGACAGGGGGGCACAGATACGCAGTATTTT
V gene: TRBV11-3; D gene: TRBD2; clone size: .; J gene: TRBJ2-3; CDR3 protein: CASSSGGSTDTQYF; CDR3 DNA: TGTGCCAGCAGCTCCGGGGGGTCCACAGATACGCAGTATTTT
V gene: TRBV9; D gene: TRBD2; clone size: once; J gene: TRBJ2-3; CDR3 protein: CASSPRGGLTDTQYF; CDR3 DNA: TGTGCCAGCAGCCCGCGGGGGGGCCTAACAGATACGCAGTATTTT
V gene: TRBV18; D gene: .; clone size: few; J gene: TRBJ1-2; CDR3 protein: CASSREQGRYGYTF; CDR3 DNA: TGTGCCAGCTCACGCGAACAGGGACGCTATGGCTACACCTTC
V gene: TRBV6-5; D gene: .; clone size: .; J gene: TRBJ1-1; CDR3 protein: CASRSGQGYTEAFF; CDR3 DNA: TGTGCCAGCAGATCGGGGCAGGGGTACACTGAAGCTTTCTTT
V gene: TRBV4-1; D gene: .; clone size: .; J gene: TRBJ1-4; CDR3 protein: CASSQFLQGSEKLFF; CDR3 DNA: TGCGCCAGCAGCCAATTTCTTCAGGGAAGTGAAAAACTGTTTTTT
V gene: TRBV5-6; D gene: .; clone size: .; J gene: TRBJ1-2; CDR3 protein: CASSLVTVQKGNYGYTF; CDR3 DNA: TGTGCCAGCAGCTTGGTGACGGTACAGAAGGGGAACTATGGCTACACCTTC
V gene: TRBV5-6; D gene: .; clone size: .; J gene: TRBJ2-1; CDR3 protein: CASSLVDRHNEQFF; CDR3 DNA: TGTGCCAGCAGCTTAGTTGACAGACACAATGAGCAGTTCTTC
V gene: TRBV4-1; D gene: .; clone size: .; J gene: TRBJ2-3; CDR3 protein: CASSQDAYTQYF; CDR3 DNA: TGCGCCAGCAGCCAAGATGCGTATACGCAGTATTTT
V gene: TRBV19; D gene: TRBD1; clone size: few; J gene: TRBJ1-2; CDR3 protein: CAAGQGNYGYTF; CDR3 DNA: TGTGCCGCTGGACAGGGGAACTATGGCTACACCTTC
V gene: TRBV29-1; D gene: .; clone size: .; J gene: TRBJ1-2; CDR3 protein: CSVVPPRYGYTF; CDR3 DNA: TGCAGCGTTGTACCTCCGAGATATGGCTACACCTTC